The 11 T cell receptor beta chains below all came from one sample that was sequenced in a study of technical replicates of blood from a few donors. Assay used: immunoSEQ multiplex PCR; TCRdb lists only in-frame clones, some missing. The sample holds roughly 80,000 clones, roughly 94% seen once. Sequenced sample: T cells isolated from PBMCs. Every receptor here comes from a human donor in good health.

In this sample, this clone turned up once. The CDR3 loop is CASTIPQGAGANVLTF. CDR3 bases: TGTGCCAGCACCATCCCCCAGGGGGCAGGGGCCAACGTCCTGACTTTC. The chain recombines TRBV6-6 with TRBJ2-6; 8 positions match TRBD1. With V trimmed by 7 bases and J by 4 bases, 9 bases remained unmatched. From germline, CDR1 is MNHNY and CDR2 SVGAGI (reference sequence). The CDR3 is made up of 16 amino acids.

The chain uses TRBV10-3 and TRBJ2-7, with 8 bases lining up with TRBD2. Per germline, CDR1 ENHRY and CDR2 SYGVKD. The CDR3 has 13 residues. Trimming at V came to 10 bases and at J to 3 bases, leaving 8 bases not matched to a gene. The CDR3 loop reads CATTERESYEQYF. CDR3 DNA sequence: TGTGCCACTACGGAGCGGGAGAGCTACGAGCAGTACTTC.

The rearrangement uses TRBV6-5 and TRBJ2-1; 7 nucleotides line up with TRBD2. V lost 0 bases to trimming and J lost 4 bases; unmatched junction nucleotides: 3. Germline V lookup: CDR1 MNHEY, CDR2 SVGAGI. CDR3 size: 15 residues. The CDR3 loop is CASSYSLAVYNEQFF. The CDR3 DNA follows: TGTGCCAGCAGTTACTCCCTAGCGGTATACAATGAGCAGTTCTTC.

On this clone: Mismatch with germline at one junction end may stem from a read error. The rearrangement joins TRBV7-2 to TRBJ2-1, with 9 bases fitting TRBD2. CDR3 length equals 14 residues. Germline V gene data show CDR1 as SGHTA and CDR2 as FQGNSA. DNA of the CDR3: TGTGCCAGCAGCCCGGGACTAGCCTACGATGAGCAGTTCTTC. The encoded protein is CASSPGLAYDEQFF.

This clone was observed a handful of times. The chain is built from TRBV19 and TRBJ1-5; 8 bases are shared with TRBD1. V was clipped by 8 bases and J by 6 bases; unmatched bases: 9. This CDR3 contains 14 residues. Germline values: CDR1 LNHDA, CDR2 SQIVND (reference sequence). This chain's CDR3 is CASHGQGGTQPQHF. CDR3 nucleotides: TGTGCCAGTCATGGACAGGGAGGGACTCAGCCCCAGCATTTT.

CDR3 nucleotide sequence: TGTGCCAGCAGTGAACGGGGAAACGAGCAGTACTTC. Its translation: CASSERGNEQYF. This rearrangement joins TRBV2 to TRBJ2-7; a weak D match, TRBD2 (5 bases). The V end lost 2 bases, the J end lost 5 bases, and 7 bases lay between the germline ends. Germline CDR1 SNHLY, CDR2 FYNNEI. This CDR3 has 12 amino acids.

The CDR3 sequence is CASSQGGAATEAFF. The DNA for the CDR3 is TGTGCCAGCAGCCAGGGGGGGGCGGCGACTGAAGCTTTCTTT. The genes are TRBV4-2 and TRBJ1-1; a possible D gene is TRBD1 (6 bases). The CDR3 runs to 14 residues. Germline CDR1 and CDR2: LGHNA and YNFKEQ. The V gene lost 3 bases and the J gene lost 5 bases, with 13 bases spanning the gap.

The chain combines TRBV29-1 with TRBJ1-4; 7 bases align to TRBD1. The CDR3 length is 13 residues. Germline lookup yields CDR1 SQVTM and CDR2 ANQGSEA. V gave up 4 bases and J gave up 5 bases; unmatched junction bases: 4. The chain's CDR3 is CSVARGANEKLFF. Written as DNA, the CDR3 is TGCAGCGTTGCCAGGGGGGCAAATGAAAAACTGTTTTTT.

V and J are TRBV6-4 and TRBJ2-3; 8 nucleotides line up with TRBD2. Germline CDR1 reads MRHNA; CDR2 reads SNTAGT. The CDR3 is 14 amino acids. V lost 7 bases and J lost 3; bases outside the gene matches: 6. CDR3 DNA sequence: TGTGCCAGCAAAGCGGGAGTTGAGACAGATACGCAGTATTTT. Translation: CASKAGVETDTQYF.

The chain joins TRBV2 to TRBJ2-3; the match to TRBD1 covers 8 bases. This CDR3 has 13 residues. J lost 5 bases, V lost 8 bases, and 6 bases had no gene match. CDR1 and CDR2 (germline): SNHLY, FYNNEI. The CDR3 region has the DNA TGTGCCAGCTCTCAGGGGGCCGAAGATACGCAGTATTTT. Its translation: CASSQGAEDTQYF.

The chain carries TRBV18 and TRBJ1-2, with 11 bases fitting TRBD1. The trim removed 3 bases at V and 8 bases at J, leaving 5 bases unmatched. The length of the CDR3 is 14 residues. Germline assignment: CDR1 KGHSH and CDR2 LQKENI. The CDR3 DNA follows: TGTGCCAGCTCACCCAACCGGGACAGGGGGGGCTACACCTTC. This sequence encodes CASSPNRDRGGYTF.